The sequence of this T cell receptor beta chain was determined in a study of blood T cell repertoires in COVID-19. This CDR3 spans 15 amino acids. Germline CDR1 WSHSY, CDR2 SAAADI. Trimming removed 6 bases from V and 2 bases from J; junction bases left unmatched: 5. Using immunoSEQ multiplex PCR, the repertoire was profiled, and TCRdb retains in-frame clones only, with some absent. The profile covers a few hundred thousand clones, with 75% to 90% appearing a single time and about 2% taken by the ten largest. This clone appeared a few times. Sequenced material: peripheral blood. The V and J genes are TRBV10-2 and TRBJ2-7, with 12 bases matching TRBD2. This TCR was sampled from a man aged 25 to 40 who had recovered from COVID-19. CDR3 bases: TGCGCCAGCAGGGCCTCTAGCGGGGGGGCCTACGAGCAGTACTTC. This gives the protein CASRASSGGAYEQYF.